This section outlines one T cell receptor (beta chain) sequence together with its context. The antigen remains unidentified. The data are from a study of CD8+CD57+ T cells in acquired aplastic anemia. For the study at large: The average for DNA from sorted CD4+ and CD8+ cells was roughly 3 ug.

The TCR beta profiling, which covered VDJ combination and CDR3 sequence, was carried out using genomic DNA as the template. TCRdb reprocessed the reads via MiXCR and lists one record per CDR3 protein. Found here are 250,000 to 350,000 distinct CDR3 sequences, around 60% of them singletons; the top ten hold approximately 8%. The study's findings and limits: In common between the patients and the controls were approximately 28 CD8+ CDR3 sequences. Patients and healthy controls showed no significant CD8+ Simpson's diversity difference.

Trimming took off 5 bases at V and 7 bases at J, with 14 bases between the two ends. This CDR3 is 13 amino acids long. Germline values: CDR1 SGHTA, CDR2 FQGTGA. The chain joins TRBV7-3 to TRBJ1-2, with a possible D match to TRBD1 (5 bases). The sequence derives from a human donor with severe aplastic anemia or a healthy control (not recorded which). The sequencing sample was made of sorted CD4+, CD8+, or CD8+CD57+ T cells (not recorded which) from PBMCs. This chain's CDR3 is CASSQGQGFGYTF. CDR3 bases: TGTGCCAGCAGCCAAGGGCAGGGTTTTGGCTACACCTTC.